These 3 T cell receptor beta chains originate from one sample sequenced in a study of blood T cell repertoires in COVID-19. The data were produced by immunoSEQ multiplex PCR, yet TCRdb's version contains in-frame clones alone and is incomplete. The data show under 300,000 clones, roughly nine tenths seen once. Sequenced sample: peripheral blood. These receptors originate from a woman younger than 45 with COVID-19, enrolled during active disease.

The J gene is TRBJ2-7, the V gene TRBV5-6; 7 positions match TRBD1. The trim removed 1 base at V and 10 bases at J, leaving 11 bases unmatched. The CDR3 runs to 14 residues. Looked up from germline, CDR1 is SGHDT and CDR2 is YYEEEE. The chain's CDR3 is CASSLLTGKSVQYF. The CDR3, as DNA: TGTGCCAGCAGCTTGTTGACAGGGAAAAGTGTACAGTACTTC. The whole variable domain, filled in from reference TRBV5-6 and TRBJ2-7, reads DAGVTQSPTHLIKTRGQQVTLRCSPKSGHDTVSWYQQALGQGPQFIFQYYEEEERQRGNFPDRFSGHQFPNYSSELNVNALLLGDSALYLCASSLLTGKSVQYFGPGTRLTVT.

This clone was seen only once. V gene TRBV5-1 combines with J gene TRBJ2-5, with 9 bases lining up with TRBD2. The germline V gene has CDR1 SGHRS and CDR2 YFSETQ. The CDR3 sequence is 16 residues long. V lost 4 bases to trimming and J lost 2 bases; unmatched junction nucleotides: 9. The CDR3 DNA is TGCGCCAGCAGCCCATTTCTGGCGGGGGGGCAAGAGACCCAGTACTTC. Translated, it gives CASSPFLAGGQETQYF.

Remarks on this clone: A read error may account for a junction end that differs from germline. The CDR3 spells CASSVDRSSPDF. Here the CDR3 DNA reads TGTGCCAGCAGCGTCGACAGGTCCTCGCCAGATTTT. V is TRBV5-4 and J is TRBJ2-3; tentatively, D is TRBD1 (6 bases). CDR1 and CDR2 (germline): SGHNT, YYREEE (reference sequence). This CDR3 comprises 12 residues.